Sequencing of this T cell receptor beta chain was carried out in a study of CD8+ T cells in alopecia areata. In each case, RNA was isolated and then reverse transcribed into cDNA as the sequencing template. Generated by immunoSEQ multiplex PCR, the TCRdb table keeps only in-frame clones and is missing some. The sample holds around 150,000 clones, around four fifths seen once. The treatment is: oral pan-JAK inhibitor, 5-10 mg twice daily. The sample was CD8+ T cells sorted from blood, taken at week 4, from a patient treated with tofacitinib. The TCR originated in a human donor with alopecia areata.

The chain's CDR3 is CASSQGQGPDTQYF. DNA for the CDR3: TGCGCCAGCAGCCAGGGACAGGGCCCAGATACGCAGTATTTT. This rearrangement joins TRBV4-1 to TRBJ2-3, with TRBD1 identical over 9 bases. V lost 3 bases to trimming and J lost 4 bases; unmatched junction nucleotides: 2. Germline CDR1 and CDR2: MGHRA and YSYEKL. The CDR3 spans 14 residues.